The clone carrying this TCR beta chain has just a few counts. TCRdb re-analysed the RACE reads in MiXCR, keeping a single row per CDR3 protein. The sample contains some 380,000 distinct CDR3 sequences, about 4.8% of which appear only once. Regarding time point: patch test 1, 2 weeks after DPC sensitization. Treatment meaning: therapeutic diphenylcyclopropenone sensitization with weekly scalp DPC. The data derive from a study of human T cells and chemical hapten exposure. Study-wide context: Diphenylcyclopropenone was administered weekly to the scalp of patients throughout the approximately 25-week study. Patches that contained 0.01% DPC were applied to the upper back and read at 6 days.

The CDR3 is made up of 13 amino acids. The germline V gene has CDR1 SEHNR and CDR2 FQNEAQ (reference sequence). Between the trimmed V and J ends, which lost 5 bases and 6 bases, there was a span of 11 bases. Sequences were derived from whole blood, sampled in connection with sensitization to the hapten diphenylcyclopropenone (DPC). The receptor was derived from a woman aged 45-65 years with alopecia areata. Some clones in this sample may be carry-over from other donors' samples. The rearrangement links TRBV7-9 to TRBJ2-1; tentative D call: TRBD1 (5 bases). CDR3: CASSPGPSNEQFF. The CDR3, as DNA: TGTGCCAGCAGCCCAGGGCCGTCCAATGAGCAGTTCTTC.